These 7 T cell receptor beta chains came from one sample sequenced in a study of response to subunit inactivated influenza vaccine. TCRdb reprocessed the RT-PCR reads with MiXCR, giving one entry per CDR3 protein. The profile shows about 500,000 distinct CDR3 sequences, 13% of them singletons. The specimen comprised PBMCs from blood, sampled 40 to 50 days after vaccination. The receptors originated from a man aged 50-60 years who received an inactivated influenza vaccine.

The chain employs TRBV4-2 and TRBJ1-4, with D uncertain. The V end lost 4 bases, the J end lost 6 bases, and 9 bases lay between the germline ends. The length of the CDR3 is 13 residues. Germline CDR1 is LGHNA and CDR2 is YNFKEQ. The CDR3 DNA reads as TGTGCCAGCAGCCGCGGGTGGGATGAAAAACTGTTTTTT. It encodes CASSRGWDEKLFF.

Details on this clonotype: One end of the junction does not line up with germline, which may come from a read error. This chain uses TRBV10-3 with TRBJ2-7, with 13 positions matching TRBD2. Germline CDR1 reads ENHRY; CDR2 reads SYGVKD. The CDR3 consists of 15 residues. DNA for the CDR3: TGTGCCATCAGTGGTGGGACTAGCGGGGCCTACGAGCAGCACTTC. It specifies CAISGGTSGAYEQHF.

The chain carries TRBV5-1 and TRBJ2-5, with a possible D match to TRBD2 (6 bases). This CDR3 spans 15 amino acids. In germline, CDR1 is SGHRS, CDR2 YFSETQ. The V gene lost 6 bases and the J gene lost 4 bases, with 19 bases spanning the gap. CDR3 protein: CASTAGLQRGETQYF. In nucleotides, the CDR3 is TGCGCCAGCACGGCGGGGCTACAGAGGGGAGAGACCCAGTACTTC.

The V gene is TRBV10-3, the J gene TRBJ2-5; D is unclear. CDR1 ENHRY and CDR2 SYGVKD come from the germline V gene. Trimming took 0 bases from V and 3 from J, leaving 2 bases between them. The CDR3 contains 12 residues. The CDR3 loop is CAISESEETQYF. For the CDR3, the DNA is TGTGCCATCAGTGAGTCGGAAGAGACCCAGTACTTC.

This chain connects TRBV18 to TRBJ1-6; D not certain. The CDR3 contains 13 residues. V lost 2 bases, J lost 8 bases, and 7 bases lay in between. CDR1 is KGHSH, CDR2 LQKENI, per germline. CDR3 DNA: TGTGCCAGCTCACCAAGGTCGGATTCACCCCTCCACTTT. Translation gives CASSPRSDSPLHF.

The rearrangement uses TRBV20-1 and TRBJ1-1; D remains unclear. The CDR3 has 16 amino acids. Trimming removed 0 bases at V and 1 base at J, with 15 bases between. Germline V gene data show CDR1 as DFQATT and CDR2 as SNEGSKA (reference sequence). The CDR3 protein is CSARDRPGVGNTEAFF. CDR3 in DNA: TGCAGTGCTAGAGATAGACCCGGGGTCGGGAACACTGAAGCTTTCTTT.

Points on this clonotype: One end of the junction varies from germline; a read error may be responsible. The chain combines TRBV5-1 with TRBJ2-7; TRBD1 might be the D (6 bases). The CDR3 consists of 16 residues. CDR1 SGHRS and CDR2 YFSETQ come from the germline V gene. CDR3 in DNA: TGCACCAGCAGCTACCACGGTGGAACAGGGTTGGGCGAGCAGTACTTC. It yields the protein CTSSYHGGTGLGEQYF.